The 22 T cell receptor beta chains below were found in one sample sequenced in a study of blood T cell repertoires in COVID-19. Only in-frame clones appear in the TCRdb table, and some are missing; sequencing was by immunoSEQ multiplex PCR. The repertoire holds hundreds of thousands of clones, with approximately 84% as singletons. The sequenced material came from PBMCs or T cells enriched from blood (not recorded which). The receptors derive from a man younger than 35 who had recovered from COVID-19.

This clone was seen only a few times. V is TRBV28 and J is TRBJ2-7, with TRBD2 identical over 11 bases. This CDR3 spans 19 amino acids. Germline V gene lookup returns CDR1 MDHEN and CDR2 SYDVKM. V lost 9 bases and J lost 3; bases outside the gene matches: 22. The CDR3 here is CASFPSTSGMPRSNYEQYF. The CDR3 DNA is TGTGCCAGTTTCCCATCGACTAGCGGGATGCCCCGGTCGAACTACGAGCAGTACTTC.

V is TRBV4-2 and J is TRBJ2-1, with 12 bases fitting TRBD1. The CDR3 has 17 residues. J gave up 8 bases and V 2 bases, and 10 bases lay outside the gene matches. Germline V gene sequence: CDR1 LGHNA, CDR2 YNFKEQ. CDR3 region: CASSQPPPGQGAYEQFF. CDR3 nucleotides: TGTGCCAGCAGCCAACCCCCGCCGGGACAGGGGGCCTATGAGCAGTTCTTC.

The chain has TRBV28 and TRBJ2-1; D is ambiguous. V lost 2 bases and J 3 bases, leaving 14 bases between the germline ends. The CDR3 covers 16 residues. Germline CDR1 reads MDHEN; CDR2 reads SYDVKM. CDR3 protein: CASSLPPALVYNEQFF. In DNA, the CDR3 is TGTGCCAGCAGTTTACCCCCCGCCTTAGTCTACAATGAGCAGTTCTTC.

V and J are TRBV30 and TRBJ1-2, with D unclear. In germline, CDR1 is GTSNPN, CDR2 SVGIG (reference sequence). The ends were cut back, 0 bases at V and 7 bases at J, with 18 bases in the middle. CDR3 size: 15 residues. CDR3 nucleotides: TGTGCCTGGAGTGTAACGTGGGTTTCGAGAGGTGGCTACACCTTC. This translates into CAWSVTWVSRGGYTF.

This clone was seen a few times. J is TRBJ1-2 and V is TRBV7-9; D might be TRBD1 (5 bases). V was cut by 3 bases and J by 8 bases, with 13 bases left in between. This CDR3 is 13 amino acids long. Germline V gene lookup returns CDR1 SEHNR and CDR2 FQNEAQ (reference sequence). Here the CDR3 DNA reads TGTGCCAGCAGCTTCGTTGCAGGGTCCGGCTACACCTTC. Translated, it gives CASSFVAGSGYTF.

This clone is a singleton in its sample. J is TRBJ1-2 and V is TRBV18; a possible D gene is TRBD1 (5 bases). The CDR3 consists of 16 residues. Trimming took off 1 base at V and 4 bases at J, with 16 bases between the two ends. Germline V CDR1 and CDR2: KGHSH, LQKENI. The CDR3 coding sequence is TGTGCCAGCTCACCACGGGGCGACAGTGCGCTCTATGGCTACACCTTC. This encodes CASSPRGDSALYGYTF.

The chain carries TRBV5-1 and TRBJ2-1, with 12 bases matching TRBD2. CDR1 and CDR2 from the germline V gene are SGHRS and YFSETQ. V trimming: 3 bases; J trimming: 7 bases; junction bases outside the gene matches: 8. The CDR3 has 16 residues. The CDR3 DNA follows: TGCGCCAGCAGCTCTACCTCTAGCGGGAGGGGGAATGAGCAGTTCTTC. Translated, it gives CASSSTSSGRGNEQFF.

This chain joins TRBV7-2 and TRBJ1-2; tentative D call: TRBD1 (6 bases). Germline values: CDR1 SGHTA, CDR2 FQGNSA. CDR3 length: 14 residues. Trimming removed 5 bases from V and 8 bases from J, with 18 bases in between. The CDR3 here is CASSPFEGGVGYTF. CDR3 nucleotides: TGTGCCAGCAGCCCCTTTGAGGGGGGGGTGGGCTACACCTTC.

V and J are TRBV7-9 and TRBJ1-3, with 7 bases that match TRBD1. The CDR3 contains 15 residues. Germline V CDR1 and CDR2: SEHNR, FQNEAQ (reference sequence). The ends lost 5 bases at V and 0 bases at J; junction bases unmatched: 4. This CDR3 reads CASSPGGTSGNTIYF. In DNA form, the CDR3 reads TGTGCCAGCAGCCCAGGGGGTACCTCTGGAAACACCATATATTTT.

The chain links TRBV18 to TRBJ2-7; D not certain. CDR1 and CDR2 from the germline V gene are KGHSH and LQKENI. The V end was cut by 2 bases, the J end by 4 bases, with 12 bases between. This CDR3 is built from 14 residues. This CDR3 is CASSPLPARYEQYF. The CDR3 bases are TGTGCCAGCTCACCATTACCCGCCCGGTACGAGCAGTACTTC.

This chain links TRBV5-4 with TRBJ1-1, with D possibly being TRBD1 (5 bases). Trimming cost V 3 bases and J 7 bases, with 19 bases left between them. This CDR3 has 15 amino acids. The germline V gene has CDR1 SGHNT and CDR2 YYREEE (reference sequence). Written as DNA, the CDR3 is TGTGCCAGCAGCTCACCGGAGGGCCACCAGGGTGAAGCTTTCTTT. Its protein product is CASSSPEGHQGEAFF.

This clone was detected only a few times. V usage is TRBV19 and J usage is TRBJ2-7; D might be TRBD1 (6 bases). The V gene lost 2 bases and the J gene lost 1 base, with 12 bases spanning the gap. The V gene's germline CDR1 is LNHDA and CDR2 SQIVND (reference sequence). The CDR3 sequence is 15 residues long. As DNA, the CDR3 is TGTGCCAGTAGTATATCCAGGGGTACGTCCTACGAGCAGTACTTC. Its translation: CASSISRGTSYEQYF.

The chain has TRBV5-4 and TRBJ1-5, with TRBD1 matching 8 bases. In germline, CDR1 is SGHNT, CDR2 YYREEE (reference sequence). The ends lost 4 bases at V and 7 bases at J; junction bases unmatched: 4. The CDR3 contains 13 residues. The DNA of the CDR3 is TGTGCCAGCAGCCCAGACAGGGGACAGCCCCAGCATTTT. This gives the protein CASSPDRGQPQHF.

The rearrangement uses TRBV7-9 and TRBJ1-2; 7 nucleotides agree with TRBD1. Losses at the gene ends were 5 bases for V and 3 bases for J; bases not matched to a gene: 9. Germline CDR1 and CDR2: SEHNR and FQNEAQ (reference sequence). This CDR3 region has 15 residues. For the CDR3, the DNA is TGTGCCAGCAGCCTACATGACAGGGATGACTATGGCTACACCTTC. Protein: CASSLHDRDDYGYTF.

The chain has TRBV19 and TRBJ1-2, with 7 positions matching TRBD1. The length of the CDR3 is 14 residues. The germline V gene has CDR1 LNHDA and CDR2 SQIVND (reference sequence). Losses at the gene ends were 4 bases for V and 2 bases for J; bases not matched to a gene: 4. Here the CDR3 reads CASSRGQLNYGYTF. As DNA, the CDR3 is TGTGCCAGTAGTAGGGGACAGTTGAACTATGGCTACACCTTC.

This chain connects TRBV9 to TRBJ1-1, with D perhaps TRBD1 (5 bases). The length of the CDR3 is 16 residues. Trimming stripped 0 bases from V and 2 bases from J, with 14 bases between. CDR1 is SGDLS, CDR2 YYNGEE, per germline. CDR3: CASSVVKGMGNTEAFF. The CDR3 DNA reads as TGTGCCAGCAGCGTAGTAAAGGGGATGGGAAACACTGAAGCTTTCTTT.

The rearrangement links TRBV3-1 (or the pseudogene TRBV3-2) to TRBJ2-7; 8 nucleotides match TRBD2. CDR1 and CDR2 (germline): LGHDT, YNNKEL (reference sequence). The CDR3 runs to 15 residues. With V trimmed by 1 base and J by 3 bases, 5 bases remained unmatched. The chain's CDR3 is CASSQGGTSLYEQYF. The CDR3 nucleotides are TGTGCCAGCAGCCAAGGTGGGACTAGTCTCTACGAGCAGTACTTC.

V usage is TRBV5-1 and J usage is TRBJ1-3, with a weak D call TRBD1 (6 bases). Trimming took 3 bases from V and 2 from J, leaving 15 bases between them. CDR1 SGHRS and CDR2 YFSETQ come from the germline V gene. This CDR3 is built from 16 residues. The CDR3 bases are TGCGCCAGCAGCTCTAAACCGGGACAACCTGGAAACACCATATATTTT. Protein: CASSSKPGQPGNTIYF.

The chain has TRBV28 and TRBJ2-2, with 7 bases aligning to TRBD2. With V trimmed by 2 bases and J by 5 bases, 14 bases remained unmatched. Germline V gene lookup returns CDR1 MDHEN and CDR2 SYDVKM. The CDR3 has 18 amino acids. CDR3 DNA sequence: TGTGCCAGCAGTTTAGTAGTGGCGGCGGGAGAGTTGACCGGGGAGCTGTTTTTT. It yields the protein CASSLVVAAGELTGELFF.

This clone has only one observation. The chain couples TRBV12-3 or TRBV12-4 to TRBJ1-1, with 9 bases lining up with TRBD1. The V gene end was trimmed by 7 bases and the J gene end by 8 bases; junction bases not matched to a gene: 8. The CDR3 runs 13 residues. The CDR3 DNA follows: TGTGCCAGCAACCTCAGACAGGGGGAAGAAGCTTTCTTT. Its protein is CASNLRQGEEAFF.

This rearrangement joins TRBV28 to TRBJ1-2; tentatively, D is TRBD1 (5 bases). Trimming cost V 2 bases and J 4 bases, with 14 bases left between them. CDR3 size: 15 residues. The germline gives CDR1 MDHEN, CDR2 SYDVKM. CDR3 nucleotides: TGTGCCAGCAGTTTAGCTAGAGCAGGGTTCTATGGCTACACCTTC. The encoded protein is CASSLARAGFYGYTF.

The V call is TRBV5-5, the J call TRBJ2-7, with 9 bases fitting TRBD2. The V segment lost 1 base and the J segment 5 bases; nucleotides outside the gene matches: 4. The CDR3 is 14 residues long. Per germline, CDR1 SGHKS and CDR2 YYEKEE (reference sequence). The CDR3 DNA reads TGTGCCAGCAGCTTGTCTAGCGGGATAGACGAGCAGTACTTC. Its translation: CASSLSSGIDEQYF.